Each of the 10 T cell receptor beta chains below was sequenced from the same sample in a study of identical twins. From the 5' RACE reads, TCRdb called clonotypes with MiXCR, one entry per CDR3 protein. The table records approximately 600,000 distinct CDR3 sequences, roughly 7.1% of them present only once. This sample was also put to use in a study of yellow fever vaccine responses in identical twins.

Sequences were obtained from PBMCs. Receptors were obtained from a woman between 18 and 30 years old in good health.

This clonotype has a handful of counts. V and J are TRBV20-1 and TRBJ1-2, with TRBD1 as a possible D gene (6 bases). The CDR3 runs to 16 residues. V lost 3 bases and J lost 8, with 25 bases in between. The germline V gene has CDR1 DFQATT and CDR2 SNEGSKA (reference sequence). The CDR3 region has the DNA TGCAGTGCTAGTATTGTTGGACAGTCCTTAAGTATGGGCTACACCTTC. This encodes CSASIVGQSLSMGYTF.

This clonotype was seen only a few times. This sequence joins TRBV11-3 and TRBJ2-6; 8 nucleotides agree with TRBD1. Germline V gene sequence: CDR1 SGHNT, CDR2 YENEEA. This CDR3 comprises 18 residues. After removal of 2 bases from V and 0 bases from J, the junction contained 6 bases not matched to a gene. In DNA form, the CDR3 reads TGTGCCAGCAGCTTATTTCACAGGGGGTACTCTGGGGCCAACGTCCTGACTTTC. This encodes CASSLFHRGYSGANVLTF.

The chain recombines TRBV6-5 with TRBJ1-4; tentatively, D is TRBD1 (5 bases). Germline CDR1 and CDR2: MNHEY and SVGAGI. The CDR3 is 15 amino acids. Trimming removed 0 bases from V and 8 bases from J, with 13 bases in between. The CDR3 spells CASSYSGGVGEKLFF. CDR3 nucleotides: TGTGCCAGCAGTTACTCCGGGGGAGTCGGGGAAAAACTGTTTTTT.

The chain links TRBV5-1 to TRBJ2-2; D is undetermined. The CDR3 has 17 amino acids. Between the trimmed V and J ends, which lost 0 bases and 0 bases, there was a span of 12 bases. Germline V gene lookup returns CDR1 SGHRS and CDR2 YFSETQ. CDR3 amino acids: CASSLASRASNTGELFF. Written as DNA, the CDR3 is TGCGCCAGCAGCTTGGCCTCTCGGGCCTCGAACACCGGGGAGCTGTTTTTT. The whole variable domain, remainder taken from reference TRBV5-1 and TRBJ2-2, is KAGVTQTPRYLIKTRGQQVTLSCSPISGHRSVSWYQQTPGQGLQFLFEYFSETQRNKGNFPGRFSGRQFSNSRSEMNVSTLELGDSALYLCASSLASRASNTGELFFGEGSRLTVL.

This clonotype came up a few times. The chain recombines TRBV6-1 with TRBJ1-5, with 8 bases matching TRBD1. Trimming removed 5 bases from V and 0 bases from J; junction bases left unmatched: 6. CDR1 and CDR2 (germline): MNHNS, SASEGT. This CDR3 has 16 residues. The DNA of the CDR3 is TGTGCCAGCAGTAGTGGACAGGGCAATAGCAATCAGCCCCAGCATTTT. Translating it yields CASSSGQGNSNQPQHF.

This clonotype was detected a few times. The gene calls are TRBV20-1 and TRBJ2-1, with D possibly being TRBD2 (5 bases). Germline CDR1 is DFQATT and CDR2 is SNEGSKA (reference sequence). V lost 0 bases, J lost 13 bases, and 10 bases lay in between. The CDR3 loop spans 11 amino acids. In DNA, the CDR3 is TGCAGTGCTAGAGACGGTCTAGCCCAGTTCTTC. Its protein is CSARDGLAQFF.

This clonotype was counted many times. This chain connects TRBV5-1 to TRBJ2-7; tentative D call: TRBD2 (6 bases). The germline V and J ends were trimmed by 1 base and 1 base, with 18 bases remaining between them. Per germline, CDR1 SGHRS and CDR2 YFSETQ. The length of the CDR3 is 17 residues. The chain's CDR3 is CASSLFFSSGQSYEQYF. The CDR3 coding sequence is TGCGCCAGCAGCTTGTTCTTTAGTAGCGGCCAATCCTACGAGCAGTACTTC.

There are many counts of this clonotype. The chain joins TRBV5-6 to TRBJ2-2; tentatively, D is TRBD2 (6 bases). The germline V gene encodes CDR1 SGHDT and CDR2 YYEEEE. CDR3 length: 16 residues. Between the trimmed V and J ends, which lost 4 bases and 0 bases, there was a span of 13 bases. The CDR3 coding sequence is TGTGCCAGCAGCATGGGAGGACTCTCGAACACCGGGGAGCTGTTTTTT. Protein: CASSMGGLSNTGELFF.

This clonotype occurred many times. The chain recombines TRBV20-1 with TRBJ1-6; D may be TRBD1 (5 bases). This CDR3 has 16 amino acids. V was shortened by 5 bases and J by 6 bases, with 20 bases between the two germline ends. Per the germline V gene, CDR1 is DFQATT and CDR2 is SNEGSKA (reference sequence). CDR3: CSALMGGEMSNSPLHF. DNA of the CDR3: TGCAGTGCTCTAATGGGAGGGGAAATGTCTAATTCACCCCTCCACTTT.

This clonotype appeared a few times. The V and J genes are TRBV29-1 and TRBJ2-3; possibly TRBD2 for D (6 bases). V was trimmed by 5 bases and J by 1 base, leaving 13 bases between them. The CDR3 is 14 amino acids. Germline lookup yields CDR1 SQVTM and CDR2 ANQGSEA. The CDR3 is CSVRGMEGTDTQYF. CDR3 DNA sequence: TGCAGCGTTCGGGGGATGGAGGGCACAGATACGCAGTATTTT.